One sample yielded the 27 T cell receptor beta chains listed below, sequenced in a study of T cells in Graves' hyperthyroidism and ophthalmopathy. Amplification yielded TCR beta CDR3 regions, with RNA transcripts as the source. HTBI primers were employed in a first-round RT-PCR of the TCR CDR3. TCRdb itself ran the multiplex PCR reads through MiXCR, one entry per CDR3 protein. There are 350,000 to 450,000 distinct CDR3 sequences in the sample; 11% to 15% occur only once, and 28% lies in the top ten. The source material was blood. Receptor source: a man aged 45 to 65 with Graves' ophthalmopathy.

This clonotype was seen repeatedly, ten times or more. The chain links TRBV18 to TRBJ2-1, with 8 bases identical to TRBD2. CDR3 length equals 15 residues. V shed 2 bases and J 6 bases; nucleotides not matched to a gene: 6. CDR1 and CDR2 from the germline V gene are KGHSH and LQKENI. CDR3 in amino acids: CASSPWLAGSNEQFF. CDR3 nucleotide sequence: TGTGCCAGCTCACCATGGCTAGCGGGCTCCAATGAGCAGTTCTTC.

The table lists this clonotype with many counts. The V call is TRBV6-2 or TRBV6-3, the J call TRBJ2-3; D is undetermined. Germline V gene sequence: CDR1 MNHEY, CDR2 SVGEGT. Trimming pared 4 bases from V and 4 bases from J, leaving 21 bases between. This CDR3 region has 17 residues. CDR3 sequence: CASSSSPLLRSADTQYF. The CDR3 DNA reads as TGTGCCAGCAGTTCTTCCCCGTTACTCCGGTCGGCAGATACGCAGTATTTT.

This clonotype came up many times. V and J are TRBV27 and TRBJ2-4; D gene ambiguous. V was trimmed by 5 bases and J by 8 bases, leaving 19 bases between them. The CDR3 sequence is 15 residues long. CDR1 is MNHEY and CDR2 is SMNVEV in the germline V gene (reference sequence). The chain's CDR3 is CASSPSPSYMDIQYF. The CDR3 nucleotides read TGTGCCAGCAGTCCTAGTCCATCGTATATGGACATTCAGTACTTC.

The chain uses TRBV25-1 and TRBJ2-5; D is undetermined. The V gene's germline CDR1 is MGHDK and CDR2 SYGVNS. CDR3 length: 13 amino acids. Deletions cut 2 bases from V and 5 bases from J, with 9 bases between. The CDR3 bases are TGTGCCAGCAGTGAAATGTTGGGGGAGACCCAGTACTTC. It yields the protein CASSEMLGETQYF.

This clonotype was detected only a few times. The junction departs from germline at one end; a sequencing error may be responsible. The J gene is TRBJ2-1, the V gene TRBV14, with D possibly being TRBD1 or TRBD2 (5 bases each). The CDR3 contains 13 residues. Germline CDR1 SGHDN, CDR2 FVKESK. The CDR3, as DNA: TGTGCCAGCGGCCAAGATCTGGGGGAAAGGCAGTTCTTC. Protein product: CASGQDLGERQFF.

V gene TRBV12-3 or TRBV12-4 combines with J gene TRBJ1-1; a weak D match, TRBD1 (6 bases). The CDR3 extends over 15 amino acids. V gave up 4 bases and J gave up 9 bases, with 21 bases separating them. CDR3 region: CASSSRRGPQEKAFF. In DNA, the CDR3 is TGTGCCAGCAGTTCGAGACGGGGGCCCCAAGAAAAAGCTTTCTTT.

This clonotype was counted at least ten times. The J gene is TRBJ1-5, the V gene TRBV7-9; no clear D gene. The CDR3 is 13 amino acids. Trimming left V 5 bases short and J 7 bases short, with 12 bases between. The germline CDR1 and CDR2 sequences are SEHNR and FQNEAQ (reference sequence). Here the CDR3 DNA reads TGTGCCAGCAGCATACTATCAGGACAGCCCCAGCATTTT. This sequence encodes CASSILSGQPQHF.

The chain has TRBV20-1 and TRBJ2-1; 10 bases match TRBD2. Germline V gene sequence: CDR1 DFQATT, CDR2 SNEGSKA (reference sequence). V trimming: 8 bases; J trimming: 4 bases; junction bases outside the gene matches: 8. The CDR3 covers 14 residues. The CDR3 reads CSSLIAGGYNEQFF. The CDR3 nucleotides are TGCAGTTCCCTAATAGCGGGAGGTTACAATGAGCAGTTCTTC.

This clonotype has a handful of counts. The V gene is TRBV27, the J gene TRBJ1-5; TRBD1 might be the D (5 bases). CDR1 MNHEY and CDR2 SMNVEV come from the germline V gene (reference sequence). V gave up 0 bases and J gave up 7 bases, with 13 bases separating them. The CDR3 totals 15 residues. CDR3 in DNA: TGTGCCAGCAGTTTATCCTACAGGCGGGCCCAGCCCCAGCATTTT. It is translated as CASSLSYRRAQPQHF.

This clonotype was observed at least ten times. The chain links TRBV11-2 to TRBJ2-3; weak D call: TRBD1 (5 bases). The V and J ends lost 0 bases and 2 bases respectively, with 15 bases between them. Germline values: CDR1 SGHAT, CDR2 FQNNGV. The CDR3 sequence is 17 residues long. DNA for the CDR3: TGTGCCAGCAGCTTAGATATAAGTGGCAGGGTCACAGATACGCAGTATTTT. As protein: CASSLDISGRVTDTQYF.

This clonotype was observed a few times. The chain joins TRBV10-3 to TRBJ2-2; the D gene is possibly TRBD1 (6 bases). Germline V lookup: CDR1 ENHRY, CDR2 SYGVKD. This CDR3 contains 17 residues. The V gene lost 5 bases and the J gene lost 0 bases, with 16 bases spanning the gap. CDR3 residues: CAISNPQGTSNTGELFF. The CDR3 region has the DNA TGTGCCATCAGTAACCCACAGGGAACCTCGAACACCGGGGAGCTGTTTTTT.

The chain links TRBV19 to TRBJ2-1, with 9 bases lining up with TRBD1. The junction had 6 bases not matched to a gene; V was cut back by 5 bases and J by 7 bases. Germline V gives CDR1 LNHDA, CDR2 SQIVND (reference sequence). The CDR3 covers 14 residues. CDR3 region: CASSAGTGLNEQFF. CDR3 nucleotides: TGTGCCAGTAGTGCCGGGACAGGGCTTAATGAGCAGTTCTTC.

The DNA of the CDR3 is TGTGCCAGCAGCGGTAGACTCGGTTTGTTAGGAACTGAAGCTTTCTTT. Translating gives CASSGRLGLLGTEAFF. The J gene is TRBJ1-1, the V gene TRBV6-1; D not resolved. V was clipped by 6 bases and J by 5 bases, with 22 bases between them. The CDR3 extends over 16 amino acids. The V gene's germline CDR1 is MNHNS and CDR2 SASEGT.

This clonotype was recorded at least ten times. This chain uses TRBV9 with TRBJ2-2, with TRBD2 matching 9 bases. CDR1 and CDR2 from the germline V gene are SGDLS and YYNGEE. The CDR3 contains 17 residues. The V and J ends lost 0 bases and 4 bases, in that order; junction bases with no gene match: 7. CDR3 amino acids: CASSVVAGGLGTGELFF. CDR3 in DNA: TGTGCCAGCAGCGTAGTCGCGGGGGGGTTGGGCACCGGGGAGCTGTTTTTT.

The chain carries TRBV29-1 and TRBJ2-5, with 10 bases aligning to TRBD2. The CDR3 contains 14 residues. V lost 4 bases, J lost 1 base, and 3 bases stayed unmatched. CDR1 is SQVTM and CDR2 is ANQGSEA in the germline V gene. The CDR3 is CSVASGSGQETQYF. The CDR3 bases are TGCAGCGTTGCTAGCGGGAGCGGCCAAGAGACCCAGTACTTC.

This clonotype has only a few counts. The chain uses TRBV10-3 and TRBJ2-1; D is undetermined. Per germline, CDR1 ENHRY and CDR2 SYGVKD. V was pared by 3 bases and J by 3 bases, with 12 bases between. The CDR3 length is 15 residues. The DNA of the CDR3 is TGTGCCATCAGTGACGGTCGGCTATACTACAATGAGCAGTTCTTC. Protein product: CAISDGRLYYNEQFF.

In its sample, this clonotype was seen many times. The chain carries TRBV11-2 and TRBJ2-7; 13 positions match TRBD2. Germline CDR1 SGHAT, CDR2 FQNNGV. V shed 4 bases and J 3 bases; nucleotides not matched to a gene: 3. This CDR3 spans 15 amino acids. The CDR3 DNA reads as TGTGCCAGCAGCTACAGGACTAGCGGGAGCTACGAGCAGTACTTC. This codes for CASSYRTSGSYEQYF.

This chain connects TRBV19 to TRBJ2-1; tentative D call: TRBD1 (6 bases). V was clipped by 11 bases and J by 9 bases, with 20 bases between them. Germline-derived CDR1 and CDR2 are LNHDA and SQIVND (reference sequence). This CDR3 has 13 amino acids. The CDR3 protein is CAARQTGFLEQFF. For the CDR3, the DNA is TGTGCCGCACGGCAAACAGGGTTTCTTGAGCAGTTCTTC.

This clonotype has a count of ten or more. The J gene is TRBJ2-3, the V gene TRBV5-1; D possibly matches TRBD1 or TRBD2 (5 bases each). CDR1 is SGHRS and CDR2 is YFSETQ in the germline V gene. The CDR3 loop spans 13 amino acids. V lost 6 bases to trimming and J lost 3 bases, with 11 bases between them. Here the CDR3 reads CASTTGRTDTQYF. The CDR3, as DNA: TGCGCCAGCACCACGGGACGTACAGATACGCAGTATTTT.

This clonotype showed up many times. The J gene is TRBJ1-2, the V gene TRBV5-1, with 7 bases identical to TRBD1. The germline gives CDR1 SGHRS, CDR2 YFSETQ. This CDR3 comprises 14 residues. The V gene end was trimmed by 4 bases and the J gene end by 4 bases; junction bases not matched to a gene: 7. The CDR3 loop is CASSPHRDSYGYTF. CDR3 coding DNA: TGCGCCAGCAGCCCCCACCGGGACAGCTATGGCTACACCTTC.

This clonotype was observed at least ten times. This sequence joins TRBV7-6 and TRBJ2-5, with 13 bases aligning to TRBD2. Germline CDR1 SGHVS, CDR2 FNYEAQ. The V and J ends lost 0 bases and 5 bases, in that order; junction bases with no gene match: 6. The CDR3 runs to 17 residues. The CDR3 loop is CASSLARTSGSSETQYF. CDR3 in DNA: TGTGCCAGCAGCTTAGCCCGGACTAGCGGGAGTAGTGAGACCCAGTACTTC.

CDR3: CASWRLAGEVSGEQYF. In nucleotides, the CDR3 is TGTGCCAGCTGGAGACTAGCGGGGGAGGTGTCGGGCGAGCAGTACTTC. The J gene is TRBJ2-7, the V gene TRBV6-1; 12 positions agree with TRBD2. Germline-derived CDR1 and CDR2 are MNHNS and SASEGT. V lost 8 bases to trimming and J lost 6 bases; unmatched junction nucleotides: 14. This CDR3 is built from 16 residues.

This clonotype was seen at least ten times. The rearrangement links TRBV6-5 to TRBJ1-6; TRBD1 agrees at 7 bases. The CDR3 is 12 amino acids. Germline V lookup: CDR1 MNHEY, CDR2 SVGAGI. Trimming cost V 2 bases and J 15 bases; bases outside gene matches: 4. The CDR3 spells CASSYLQGDLHF. CDR3 DNA sequence: TGTGCCAGCAGTTACCTCCAGGGGGACCTCCACTTT.

In this sample, this clonotype turned up many times. The rearrangement uses TRBV28 and TRBJ2-5; 7 nucleotides agree with TRBD2. Germline V gene data show CDR1 as MDHEN and CDR2 as SYDVKM. The CDR3 covers 16 residues. Trimming removed 4 bases from V and 2 bases from J; junction bases left unmatched: 10. CDR3 region: CASSSPGGSAQETQYF. CDR3 nucleotides: TGTGCCAGCAGTTCCCCCGGCGGGAGCGCTCAAGAGACCCAGTACTTC.

With regard to this clonotype: Given a much more abundant clone one base away, this may be a read error. This sequence joins TRBV7-9 and TRBJ2-7; perhaps TRBD2 as D (6 bases). The V and J ends lost 4 bases and 1 base respectively, with 14 bases between them. This CDR3 spans 15 amino acids. CDR1 and CDR2 (germline): SEHNR, FQNEAQ (reference sequence). CDR3: CASSSGGYYSYEQYF. The CDR3 coding sequence is TGTGCCAGCAGCTCCGGAGGGTATTATTCCTACGAGCAGTACTTC.

The rearrangement joins TRBV25-1 to TRBJ1-3, with D unclear. V was cut by 3 bases and J by 3 bases, with 15 bases left in between. Germline V gene lookup returns CDR1 MGHDK and CDR2 SYGVNS. The CDR3 loop spans 16 amino acids. The CDR3 coding sequence is TGTGCCAGCAGTGACAGAACAAACGCCCGTGGAAACACCATATATTTT. Protein product: CASSDRTNARGNTIYF.

This clonotype was observed at least ten times. This chain connects TRBV11-2 to TRBJ1-1; no clear D. Germline values: CDR1 SGHAT, CDR2 FQNNGV. The V end was cut by 5 bases, the J end by 5 bases, with 6 bases between. The CDR3 runs to 11 residues. CDR3 protein: CASSPETEAFF. The CDR3 nucleotides are TGTGCCAGCAGCCCAGAAACTGAAGCTTTCTTT.